Below, 32 T cell receptor beta chains from the same sample are listed, as sequenced in a study of T cell responses to AZD1222 COVID-19 vaccine. This table comes from immunoSEQ multiplex PCR, and its TCRdb copy is limited to in-frame clones, with some not included. The sample holds 150,000 to 200,000 clones; roughly 94% are singletons and the top ten take about 1%. The material was peripheral blood, obtained 28 days after the second AZD1222 dose. These TCRs come from an adult who received the AZD1222 COVID-19 vaccine.

The V call is TRBV30, the J call TRBJ1-3, with D hard to call. With 2 bases removed from V and 1 base from J, the gap between germline ends came to 6 bases. The CDR3 has 13 amino acids. Germline V lookup: CDR1 GTSNPN, CDR2 SVGIG (reference sequence). Here the CDR3 reads CAWSKGSGNTIYF. CDR3 DNA sequence: TGTGCCTGGAGTAAGGGTTCTGGAAACACCATATATTTT. The variable domain in full, with the rest retrieved from reference TRBV30 and TRBJ1-3, is SQTIHQWPATLVQPVGSPLSLECTVEGTSNPNLYWYRQAAGRGLQLLFYSVGIGQISSEVPQNLSASRPQDRQFILSSKKLLLSDSGFYLCAWSKGSGNTIYFGEGSWLTVV.

The chain combines TRBV2 with TRBJ1-1; D gene ambiguous. The germline CDR1 and CDR2 sequences are SNHLY and FYNNEI. V lost 4 bases and J lost 5, with 17 bases in between. The CDR3 is 15 residues long. CDR3 amino acids: CASSGPLAAATEAFF. DNA of the CDR3: TGTGCCAGCAGTGGCCCCCTGGCAGCCGCGACTGAAGCTTTCTTT. The whole variable domain, filled in from reference TRBV2 and TRBJ1-1, reads EPEVTQTPSHQVTQMGQEVILRCVPISNHLYFYWYRQILGQKVEFLVSFYNNEISEKSEIFDDQFSVERPDGSNFTLKIRSTKLEDSAMYFCASSGPLAAATEAFFGQGTRLTVV.

The chain couples TRBV7-9 to TRBJ2-7; 7 positions match TRBD1. After removal of 2 bases from V and 0 bases from J, the junction contained 13 bases not matched to a gene. CDR1 and CDR2 (germline): SEHNR, FQNEAQ (reference sequence). The CDR3 spans 18 residues. DNA for the CDR3: TGTGCCAGCAGCTTAACCGGGACAGTAAAATCTTTCTCCTACGAGCAGTACTTC. Translation: CASSLTGTVKSFSYEQYF.

This clone was seen only once. The rearrangement uses TRBV28 and TRBJ1-2; TRBD1 matches at 7 bases. CDR3 length: 12 amino acids. Germline CDR1 reads MDHEN; CDR2 reads SYDVKM. Losses at the gene ends were 7 bases for V and 8 bases for J; bases not matched to a gene: 7. Here the CDR3 DNA reads TGTGCCAGCACCCGGGACAGTCGGGGCTACACCTTC. Protein sequence: CASTRDSRGYTF.

The genes are TRBV9 and TRBJ2-3, with 8 bases that match TRBD2. CDR1 and CDR2 (germline): SGDLS, YYNGEE. With V trimmed by 2 bases and J by 2 bases, 10 bases remained unmatched. The CDR3 extends over 17 amino acids. CDR3 amino acids: CASSVGSTSGVTDTQYF. Written as DNA, the CDR3 is TGTGCCAGCAGCGTCGGCTCAACTAGCGGAGTCACAGATACGCAGTATTTT.

V and J are TRBV5-6 and TRBJ1-3; no definite D call. Trimming cost V 0 bases and J 0 bases, with 4 bases left between them. The CDR3 length is 14 residues. Germline CDR1 SGHDT, CDR2 YYEEEE. The CDR3 loop reads CASSLGSSGNTIYF. CDR3 sequence (DNA): TGTGCCAGCAGCTTGGGTAGCTCTGGAAACACCATATATTTT.

The rearrangement uses TRBV11-2 and TRBJ1-1, with D uncertain. CDR1 SGHAT and CDR2 FQNNGV come from the germline V gene. The CDR3 is 18 residues long. Trimming pared 1 base from V and 5 bases from J, leaving 23 bases between. CDR3 bases: TGTGCCAGCAGCTTAGTTGGTCAGTTTGATCGTTTCTTGACTGAAGCTTTCTTT. Protein: CASSLVGQFDRFLTEAFF. The full variable domain, its missing parts supplied by reference TRBV11-2 and TRBJ1-1, is EAGVAQSPRYKIIEKRQSVAFWCNPISGHATLYWYQQILGQGPKLLIQFQNNGVVDDSQLPKDRFSAERLKGVDSTLKIQPAKLEDSAVYLCASSLVGQFDRFLTEAFFGQGTRLTVV.

The rearrangement uses TRBV12-3 or TRBV12-4 and TRBJ2-1; D perhaps matches TRBD2 (6 bases). V was trimmed by 7 bases and J by 7 bases, leaving 14 bases between them. The CDR3 extends over 13 amino acids. CDR3 DNA: TGTGCCAGCACCCTCGAAGGGAGGAATGAGCAGTTCTTC. Protein: CASTLEGRNEQFF.

The V call is TRBV4-1, the J call TRBJ1-5, with D perhaps matching TRBD1 (5 bases). Deletions cut 1 base from V and 2 bases from J, with 12 bases between. The CDR3 sequence is 16 residues long. Looked up from germline, CDR1 is MGHRA and CDR2 is YSYEKL. CDR3 amino acids: CASSQVRGHGNQPQHF. CDR3 nucleotide sequence: TGCGCCAGCAGCCAAGTTAGGGGCCACGGCAATCAGCCCCAGCATTTT.

This rearrangement joins TRBV27 to TRBJ2-1, with D perhaps matching TRBD1 (5 bases). CDR3 size: 13 residues. Germline CDR1 is MNHEY and CDR2 is SMNVEV (reference sequence). Trimming took off 3 bases at V and 5 bases at J, with 8 bases between the two ends. The CDR3 loop reads CASSLRRDNEQFF. The CDR3 nucleotides read TGTGCCAGCAGTTTGCGCAGGGACAATGAGCAGTTCTTC.

The chain is built from TRBV12-5 and TRBJ1-5; no definite D call. Germline V CDR1 and CDR2: LGHNT, FRNRAP. The V end lost 0 bases, the J end lost 4 bases, and 13 bases lay between the germline ends. This CDR3 contains 16 residues. CDR3 protein: CASGLVEGEGNQPQHF. The CDR3 region has the DNA TGTGCTAGTGGTTTGGTAGAAGGAGAGGGAAATCAGCCCCAGCATTTT.

V and J are TRBV2 and TRBJ1-1; 7 positions agree with TRBD1. With 4 bases clipped from V and 0 bases from J, the junction kept 8 bases outside the gene matches. In germline, CDR1 is SNHLY, CDR2 FYNNEI. This CDR3 has 16 residues. The CDR3 region has the DNA TGTGCCAGCAGTGCTCTTTGGACAGGCTTGAACACTGAAGCTTTCTTT. This codes for CASSALWTGLNTEAFF.

This rearrangement joins TRBV7-6 to TRBJ2-1, with D possibly being TRBD1 or TRBD2 (7 bases each). Germline V CDR1 and CDR2: SGHVS, FNYEAQ. With 3 bases removed from V and 3 bases from J, the gap between germline ends came to 12 bases. CDR3 length equals 15 residues. The DNA for the CDR3 is TGTGCCAGCAGCTTGCAGGGGGGGAACTACAATGAGCAGTTCTTC. Translating it yields CASSLQGGNYNEQFF.

This sequence joins TRBV6-1 and TRBJ1-5; D remains unclear. This CDR3 has 16 amino acids. CDR1 MNHNS and CDR2 SASEGT come from the germline V gene. Trimming removed 4 bases from V and 6 bases from J, with 19 bases in between. This CDR3 is CASSGTSSEGGQPQHF. The DNA of the CDR3 is TGTGCCAGCAGTGGTACATCCTCCGAAGGAGGTCAGCCCCAGCATTTT.

The gene calls are TRBV19 and TRBJ1-5; maybe TRBD1 (6 bases). The CDR3 length is 14 residues. Per the germline V gene, CDR1 is LNHDA and CDR2 is SQIVND (reference sequence). The V gene lost 5 bases and the J gene lost 7 bases, with 15 bases spanning the gap. The CDR3 region has the DNA TGTGCCAGTAGTCTGGGGGGGCCGGGGCAGCCCCAGCATTTT. It encodes CASSLGGPGQPQHF.

This chain connects TRBV2 to TRBJ1-1; no definite D call. The germline V gene encodes CDR1 SNHLY and CDR2 FYNNEI. This CDR3 comprises 12 residues. V was shortened by 6 bases and J by 0 bases, with 5 bases between the two germline ends. For the CDR3, the DNA is TGTGCCAGCAGGCTGGTGAACACTGAAGCTTTCTTT. Translated, it gives CASRLVNTEAFF.

The V and J genes are TRBV2 and TRBJ1-2; the D is unclear. V was clipped by 3 bases and J by 3 bases, with 29 bases between them. Germline V gene sequence: CDR1 SNHLY, CDR2 FYNNEI. This CDR3 is built from 20 residues. In DNA, the CDR3 is TGTGCCAGCAGTGATTGGTTTGGAAATCGGGAGAGCCCCGGTTACTATGGCTACACCTTC. This sequence encodes CASSDWFGNRESPGYYGYTF.

The V call is TRBV2, the J call TRBJ1-1; D is undetermined. The V end was cut by 5 bases, the J end by 6 bases, with 13 bases between. The CDR3 has 13 amino acids. Germline V gene lookup returns CDR1 SNHLY and CDR2 FYNNEI. CDR3 DNA sequence: TGTGCCAGCAGTAAAATGAGTGGCGCTGAAGCTTTCTTT. This encodes CASSKMSGAEAFF. Looking up the rest from reference TRBV2 and TRBJ1-1 gives the full variable domain: EPEVTQTPSHQVTQMGQEVILRCVPISNHLYFYWYRQILGQKVEFLVSFYNNEISEKSEIFDDQFSVERPDGSNFTLKIRSTKLEDSAMYFCASSKMSGAEAFFGQGTRLTVV.

This clone occurred once. The gene calls are TRBV29-1 and TRBJ2-7, with 10 nucleotides matching TRBD1. This CDR3 is built from 14 residues. Germline V gene lookup returns CDR1 SQVTM and CDR2 ANQGSEA. V was pared by 7 bases and J by 3 bases, with 9 bases of the junction left unmatched. The CDR3 loop reads CSAESRTGGYEQYF. DNA of the CDR3: TGCAGCGCCGAATCCCGGACAGGGGGCTACGAGCAGTACTTC.

V usage is TRBV3-1 (or the pseudogene TRBV3-2) and J usage is TRBJ1-5; D unresolved. The V gene lost 4 bases and the J gene lost 8 bases, with 9 bases spanning the gap. The CDR3 covers 12 residues. Germline CDR1 and CDR2: LGHDT and YNNKEL (reference sequence). DNA of the CDR3: TGTGCCAGCAGCCTTCACGGGGAGCCCCAGCATTTT. The encoded protein is CASSLHGEPQHF.

The chain combines TRBV19 with TRBJ2-2; maybe TRBD1 (6 bases). Germline values: CDR1 LNHDA, CDR2 SQIVND (reference sequence). The CDR3 extends over 15 amino acids. Trimming removed 3 bases from V and 5 bases from J, with 13 bases in between. CDR3 in amino acids: CASSIQGSETGELFF. CDR3 sequence (DNA): TGTGCCAGTAGTATTCAGGGGTCGGAAACCGGGGAGCTGTTTTTT.

The chain couples TRBV9 to TRBJ1-1; no firm D call. The V end was cut by 4 bases, the J end by 0 bases, with 13 bases between. CDR1 and CDR2 from the germline V gene are SGDLS and YYNGEE. This CDR3 spans 15 amino acids. The CDR3 spells CASSPMAALNTEAFF. For the CDR3, the DNA is TGTGCCAGCAGCCCGATGGCAGCCTTGAACACTGAAGCTTTCTTT.

This clone was picked up one time. The chain has TRBV6-5 and TRBJ1-5, with D unclear. The CDR3 has 13 residues. Trimming pared 7 bases from V and 7 bases from J, leaving 14 bases between. Germline-derived CDR1 and CDR2 are MNHEY and SVGAGI. The DNA of the CDR3 is TGTGCCAGCACCCGACCGGGTGGGCAGCCCCAGCATTTT. Amino acid sequence: CASTRPGGQPQHF.

V gene TRBV5-1 combines with J gene TRBJ2-1, with 9 bases identical to TRBD1. Germline CDR1 and CDR2: SGHRS and YFSETQ. V lost 0 bases and J lost 7; bases outside the gene matches: 2. The CDR3 contains 14 residues. CDR3 nucleotide sequence: TGCGCCAGCAGCTTGGAGACAGGGGGGAATGAGCAGTTCTTC. Its translation is CASSLETGGNEQFF.

The chain recombines TRBV6-6 with TRBJ1-2, with D perhaps TRBD1 (5 bases). Trimming took off 5 bases at V and 8 bases at J, with 24 bases between the two ends. This CDR3 has 16 residues. Germline CDR1 and CDR2: MNHNY and SVGAGI (reference sequence). The CDR3 loop is CASSNGRVGAVGGYTF. The DNA of the CDR3 is TGTGCCAGCAGTAACGGACGAGTTGGGGCTGTAGGCGGCTACACCTTC.

This chain connects TRBV7-9 to TRBJ1-3; D gene uncertain. Germline loops: CDR1 SEHNR, CDR2 FQNEAQ (reference sequence). The ends were cut back, 3 bases at V and 3 bases at J, with 9 bases in the middle. This CDR3 comprises 14 residues. The CDR3 sequence: CASSLVSGGNTIYF. Written as DNA, the CDR3 is TGTGCCAGCAGCTTGGTCTCGGGTGGAAACACCATATATTTT.

In this sample, this clone turned up a few times. This sequence joins TRBV9 and TRBJ2-4; D not certain. CDR1 and CDR2 from the germline V gene are SGDLS and YYNGEE. This CDR3 is 13 amino acids long. Trimming took off 4 bases at V and 8 bases at J, with 13 bases between the two ends. The CDR3 nucleotides are TGTGCCAGCAGCTCAGCCTCATGGGACATTCAGTACTTC. Its protein product is CASSSASWDIQYF.

The V call is TRBV2, the J call TRBJ1-1; weak D call: TRBD1 (6 bases). Germline assignment: CDR1 SNHLY and CDR2 FYNNEI. Trimming left V 6 bases short and J 7 bases short, with 18 bases between. The CDR3 contains 14 residues. The DNA for the CDR3 is TGTGCCAGCAGGGCCAACGGACAGCTTAGTGAAGCTTTCTTT. It is translated as CASRANGQLSEAFF. The full variable domain, its missing parts supplied by reference TRBV2 and TRBJ1-1, is EPEVTQTPSHQVTQMGQEVILRCVPISNHLYFYWYRQILGQKVEFLVSFYNNEISEKSEIFDDQFSVERPDGSNFTLKIRSTKLEDSAMYFCASRANGQLSEAFFGQGTRLTVV.

The CDR3 DNA is TGTGCCAGCAGTGAAGCAATCCGGGATGAGGGCTACACCTTC. Protein product: CASSEAIRDEGYTF. This chain joins TRBV2 and TRBJ1-2, with D unclear. CDR3 length: 14 residues. Germline CDR1 and CDR2: SNHLY and FYNNEI. The V end lost 0 bases, the J end lost 8 bases, and 13 bases lay between the germline ends.

The chain carries TRBV6-6 and TRBJ1-4, with D possibly matching TRBD1 (5 bases). Trimming left V 2 bases short and J 2 bases short, with 6 bases between. From germline, CDR1 is MNHNY and CDR2 SVGAGI (reference sequence). CDR3 length: 14 amino acids. CDR3 sequence: CASSYGGTNEKLFF. CDR3 DNA: TGTGCCAGCAGTTACGGGGGGACTAATGAAAAACTGTTTTTT.

This clone appeared many times. V and J are TRBV5-6 and TRBJ2-7, with 8 bases fitting TRBD1. CDR3 size: 12 residues. V lost 7 bases, J lost 4 bases, and 4 bases stayed unmatched. The germline V gene has CDR1 SGHDT and CDR2 YYEEEE. The CDR3 reads CASDTGGYEQYF. CDR3 DNA: TGTGCCAGCGATACAGGGGGGTACGAGCAGTACTTC.

The rearrangement joins TRBV5-6 to TRBJ1-2, with 10 bases aligning to TRBD1. V lost 2 bases, J lost 5 bases, and 6 bases stayed unmatched. This CDR3 contains 15 residues. Per germline, CDR1 SGHDT and CDR2 YYEEEE. In nucleotides, the CDR3 is TGTGCCAGCAGCTTTGGACCGGGACAGGGGTATGGCTACACCTTC. Its translation is CASSFGPGQGYGYTF.